This TCR beta chain appears in the sequencing data of a study of shared clonotypes between healthy human individuals. Study-level background: CD4 naive and CD4 memory each took three plates per donor, while CD8 naive took two and CD8 memory one. Whole-study results and caveats: Naive CD4 clonotypes were shared across a handful of donors at 5% to 6%.

In the case of this clone: Antigen specificity is unknown. This sample also contains other DNA sequences that code for the same CDR3.

At a deep level, the assay was run. Per the study methods: Filtering differed for immunoSEQ, which gave only junction sequences without quality scores. The repertoire was sequenced with immunoSEQ multiplex PCR; TCRdb's copy has only in-frame clones and lacks some. For V, J and clone size, that table is used; D and trimming come from the DNA. The sample consists of about 1.1 million clones, approximately 80% of them appearing once. The V end lost 2 bases, the J end lost 0 bases, and 7 bases lay between the germline ends. The CDR3 runs to 14 residues. Germline loops: CDR1 KGHSH, CDR2 LQKENI. The chain uses TRBV18 and TRBJ1-1; a possible D gene is TRBD1 (6 bases). The sequence came from a man younger than 30 in good health. Some clones in this sample may be carry-over from other donors' samples. Sequencing was done on a sample of memory CD4+ T cells from PBMCs. Sample subset: CD45RA-negative fraction. The CDR3, as DNA: TGTGCCAGCTCACCAGGACAGCTGAACACTGAAGCTTTCTTT. As protein: CASSPGQLNTEAFF.